This T cell receptor beta chain stems from a study of T cell responses to AZD1222 COVID-19 vaccine. Overall study context: Second doses at about 4 or about 12 weeks were pooled.

The table came from immunoSEQ multiplex PCR; TCRdb's copy has only in-frame clones and leaves some out. The sample has approximately 92,000 clones; 87% are singletons. General observations from the study: Spike-specific TCR breadth and depth both grew after two AZD1222 doses. In the spike-specific TCR repertoire, nearly half reportedly target unmutated variant regions.

On this clone itself: Its target is unknown.

Germline loops: CDR1 PRHDT, CDR2 FYEKMQ (reference sequence). V was trimmed by 2 bases and J by 0 bases, leaving 11 bases between them. The CDR3 runs 17 residues. This TCR was recovered from an adult in good health. The material was peripheral blood, obtained on day 0 of AZD1222 vaccination. The J gene is TRBJ2-6, the V gene TRBV13; D is perhaps TRBD2 (7 bases). The DNA of the CDR3 is TGTGCCAGCAGCTTAATGGGGGGGCTCTCTGGGGCCAACGTCCTGACTTTC. Translation: CASSLMGGLSGANVLTF.